A selection of T cell receptor beta chains follows, all from one sample in a study of memory CD4+ T cells and cytomegalovirus serostatus. Here immunoSEQ multiplex PCR was the method, and the copy in TCRdb shows in-frame clones only, minus some. The table includes approximately 46,000 clones, roughly 80% detected once. Sequencing input: memory CD4+ T cells from blood. The receptors were gathered from an adult in good health and CMV-seropositive. The CDR3 runs from the conserved cysteine through the conserved F or W. A D gene is named only where the DNA matches it firmly. Expanded clones get a size class; other rows say once, few or many, or leave the size out.

J gene | clone size | D gene | V gene | CDR3 protein | CDR3 DNA
TRBJ2-7 | NA | NA | TRBV19 | CASSSRDSYEQYF | TGTGCCAGTAGTAGCAGGGATTCCTACGAGCAGTACTTC
TRBJ1-2 | NA | NA | TRBV29-1 | CSAYGYTF | TGCAGCGCCTATGGCTACACCTTC
TRBJ2-1 | NA | NA | TRBV29-1 | CSALRGANEQFF | TGCAGCGCCCTCCGGGGGGCCAATGAGCAGTTCTTC
TRBJ2-5 | NA | NA | TRBV7-2 | CASSLVRDSQETQYF | TGTGCCAGCAGCTTAGTTAGGGACTCCCAAGAGACCCAGTACTTC
TRBJ1-2 | NA | TRBD1 | TRBV6-6 | CASSKIDRGSTYGYTF | TGTGCCAGCAGCAAAATCGACAGGGGGAGTACGTATGGCTACACCTTC
TRBJ2-4 | NA | NA | TRBV4-1 | CASSQDLGSDIQYF | TGCGCCAGCAGCCAAGATCTGGGTTCGGACATTCAGTACTTC
TRBJ1-2 | NA | NA | TRBV7-2 | CASSLDRGDYGYTF | TGTGCCAGCAGCTTAGACAGAGGGGACTATGGCTACACCTTC
TRBJ1-2 | NA | NA | TRBV7-9 | CASSLASGTYGYTF | TGTGCCAGCAGCTTAGCATCAGGGACCTATGGCTACACCTTC
TRBJ2-2 | NA | TRBD1 | TRBV10-3 | CATTGDTGELFF | TGTGCCACCACAGGGGACACCGGGGAGCTGTTTTTT
TRBJ1-6 | few | NA | TRBV28 | CASSTNKKLVSPPLHF | TGTGCCAGCAGTACCAATAAAAAGCTCGTTTCGCCACCCCTCCACTTT
TRBJ2-7 | NA | NA | TRBV5-5 | CASSPVGGLEQYF | TGTGCCAGCAGCCCCGTAGGGGGTCTCGAGCAGTACTTC
TRBJ2-2 | NA | NA | TRBV7-9 | CASSLVVANTGELFF | TGTGCCAGCAGCTTAGTGGTAGCGAACACCGGGGAGCTGTTTTTT
TRBJ2-7 | NA | TRBD1 | TRBV6-5 | CASSKWTGTYEQYF | TGTGCCAGCAGTAAATGGACAGGTACCTACGAGCAGTACTTC
TRBJ2-1 | NA | NA | TRBV4-3 | CASSQDNRAGSYNEQFF | TGCGCCAGCAGCCAAGATAACCGGGCAGGGTCCTACAATGAGCAGTTCTTC
TRBJ2-5 | NA | TRBD2 | TRBV7-9 | CASSFSSGGRETQYF | TGTGCCAGCAGCTTTTCTAGCGGGGGGCGAGAGACCCAGTACTTC
TRBJ2-1 | NA | NA | TRBV6-5 | CASSYVGEHEQFF | TGTGCCAGCAGTTACGTAGGCGAGCATGAGCAGTTCTTC
TRBJ1-2 | once | NA | TRBV4-2 | CASSQVGTVGGYTF | TGTGCCAGCAGCCAAGTTGGTACCGTGGGCGGCTACACCTTC
TRBJ2-7 | NA | TRBD2 | TRBV6-1 | CASIELRGVSYEQYF | TGTGCCAGCATCGAGTTGCGGGGGGTGTCCTACGAGCAGTACTTC
TRBJ1-2 | NA | NA | TRBV6-5 | CASSRGYGYTF | TGTGCCAGCAGTCGGGGGTATGGCTACACCTTC
TRBJ1-4 | NA | TRBD1 | TRBV6-6 | CASSPFAGTGEKLFF | TGTGCCAGCAGTCCGTTTGCCGGGACAGGGGAAAAACTGTTTTTT
TRBJ1-4 | NA | NA | TRBV5-1 | CASSLMQGGEKLFF | TGCGCCAGCAGCTTGATGCAGGGAGGGGAAAAACTGTTTTTT
TRBJ2-3 | NA | NA | TRBV6-5 | CASRDFSTDTQYF | TGTGCCAGCAGGGACTTTTCCACAGATACGCAGTATTTT
TRBJ2-3 | NA | NA | TRBV19 | CASSSWAGADTQYF | TGTGCCAGTAGTAGCTGGGCCGGAGCAGATACGCAGTATTTT
TRBJ1-1 | NA | TRBD1 | TRBV5-4 | CASSTDRDTEAFF | TGTGCCAGCAGTACCGACAGGGACACTGAAGCTTTCTTT
TRBJ1-4 | NA | NA | TRBV11-2 | CASSLGAGDEKLFF | TGTGCCAGCAGCTTAGGGGCAGGGGATGAAAAACTGTTTTTT
TRBJ1-6 | few | NA | TRBV28 | CASSVGGSTLPPLHF | TGTGCCAGCAGCGTCGGAGGGTCCACTCTTCCCCCCCTCCACTTT
TRBJ2-7 | NA | NA | TRBV10-3 | CAIAAGWDLEQYF | TGTGCCATCGCGGCAGGGTGGGATCTCGAGCAGTACTTC
TRBJ1-2 | NA | NA | TRBV28 | CASSYHRDDYGYTF | TGTGCCAGCAGTTATCACAGGGATGATTATGGCTACACCTTC
TRBJ1-1 | NA | NA | TRBV10-3 | CAISAVEQVSTEAFF | TGTGCCATCAGTGCAGTGGAACAGGTTTCAACTGAAGCTTTCTTT
TRBJ2-5 | NA | NA | TRBV10-3 | CAIRREVDQETQYF | TGTGCCATCAGAAGGGAAGTTGACCAAGAGACCCAGTACTTC
TRBJ2-3 | once | NA | TRBV5-1 | CASSLSATTDTQYF | TGCGCCAGCAGCTTGTCGGCCACCACAGATACGCAGTATTTT
TRBJ1-2 | NA | NA | TRBV25-1 | CASSEFGGGVNYGYTF | TGTGCCAGCAGTGAGTTTGGAGGGGGAGTCAACTATGGCTACACCTTC
TRBJ2-3 | NA | NA | TRBV19 | CASRPGSTDTQYF | TGTGCCAGTCGTCCAGGGAGCACAGATACGCAGTATTTT
TRBJ1-5 | NA | NA | TRBV19 | CASSRGFVGNQPQHF | TGTGCCAGTAGTAGGGGTTTTGTGGGCAATCAGCCCCAGCATTTT
TRBJ2-2 | NA | TRBD1 | TRBV5-1 | CASRFRPGQGIAGELFF | TGCGCCAGCAGATTTCGTCCGGGACAGGGGATAGCCGGGGAGCTGTTTTTT
TRBJ2-2 | NA | NA | TRBV18 | CASSPRQANTGELFF | TGTGCCAGCTCACCCCGACAGGCGAACACCGGGGAGCTGTTTTTT
TRBJ2-2 | NA | NA | TRBV4-3 | CASSQEAGNTGELFF | TGCGCCAGCAGCCAAGAGGCGGGGAACACCGGGGAGCTGTTTTTT
TRBJ1-2 | NA | NA | TRBV7-8 | CASSPNRAVRGYTF | TGTGCCAGCAGCCCGAACAGGGCGGTGAGAGGCTACACCTTC
TRBJ2-7 | NA | NA | TRBV7-2 | CASSQGGGGGREQYF | TGTGCCAGCAGCCAAGGCGGCGGCGGGGGCCGCGAGCAGTACTTC
TRBJ1-2 | NA | NA | TRBV19 | CASSAFPYQGSYTF | TGTGCCAGTAGTGCCTTCCCCTATCAGGGCAGCTACACCTTC
TRBJ1-6 | NA | NA | TRBV4-1 | CASSQEAGVPYNSPLHF | TGCGCCAGCAGCCAAGAGGCAGGGGTCCCCTATAATTCACCCCTCCACTTT
TRBJ2-2 | NA | NA | TRBV7-8 | CASSFGQTGELFF | TGTGCCAGCAGCTTCGGACAAACCGGGGAGCTGTTTTTT
TRBJ1-2 | NA | NA | TRBV6-1 | CASSEVLGPDYGYTF | TGTGCCAGCAGTGAAGTTTTAGGGCCAGACTATGGCTACACCTTC
TRBJ2-5 | few | TRBD1 | TRBV10-3 | CAISGRDRTQETQYF | TGTGCCATCAGTGGAAGGGACAGGACTCAAGAGACCCAGTACTTC
TRBJ1-1 | once | NA | TRBV7-9 | CASSLEDRAAFF | TGTGCCAGCAGCCTAGAAGACCGAGCAGCTTTCTTT
TRBJ1-2 | few | NA | TRBV9 | CASSVLGAGYGYTF | TGTGCCAGCAGTGTTCTGGGGGCTGGCTATGGCTACACCTTC
TRBJ2-1 | NA | NA | TRBV2 | CASSDQGAFGNEQFF | TGTGCCAGCAGTGATCAGGGCGCATTTGGGAATGAGCAGTTCTTC
TRBJ2-3 | NA | TRBD2 | TRBV7-2 | CASSLGLAGVTDTQYF | TGTGCCAGCAGCTTGGGACTAGCGGGGGTCACAGATACGCAGTATTTT
TRBJ2-3 | NA | NA | TRBV11-3 | CASSLAAGTDTQYF | TGTGCCAGCAGCTTAGCAGCGGGCACAGATACGCAGTATTTT
TRBJ2-3 | NA | NA | TRBV25-1 | CASSVTGSTQYF | TGTGCCAGCAGTGTTACAGGCTCTACGCAGTATTTT
TRBJ1-2 | NA | NA | TRBV5-4 | CASSLVRQGGFSGYTF | TGTGCCAGCAGCTTGGTTCGCCAGGGTGGGTTTAGCGGCTACACCTTC
TRBJ2-4 | few | NA | TRBV5-4 | CASSFVAEENIQYF | TGTGCCAGCAGCTTTGTGGCAGAGGAGAACATTCAGTACTTC
TRBJ1-1 | NA | NA | TRBV6-5 | CASSYPSDQAFF | TGTGCCAGCAGTTACCCCTCCGACCAAGCTTTCTTT